Below are 24 T cell receptor beta chains sequenced from a single sample in a study of blood T cells in healthy people across ages (dated by TCRdb to about 2015). The library was built by means of 5' RACE. Sequencing used an Illumina HiSeq 2500. A second about 7 to 12 cycle PCR used a sample-barcoded 5' primer and a J-beta primer mix. TCRdb itself trimmed the public reads at Q25 with fastp, ran MiXCR and retained productive beta chains. Each CDR3 protein gets just one entry, which takes the most common genes and DNA from the rows behind it. This sample has roughly 800,000 distinct CDR3 sequences in its table, and roughly 40% of those were observed once. 10% to 15% of the sample is held by the ten biggest clonotypes. The sample consisted of blood. The receptors here all came from a man aged 18 to 29 in good health.

The gene calls are TRBV12-3 or TRBV12-4 and TRBJ2-7, with TRBD1 matching over 9 bases. The CDR3 consists of 14 residues. The junction had 10 bases not matched to a gene; V was cut back by 6 bases and J by 7 bases. The CDR3 DNA follows: TGTGCCAGCAGGACAGGGGGTACCTACAATGAGCAGTACTTC. As protein: CASRTGGTYNEQYF.

The chain employs TRBV2 and TRBJ1-4, with TRBD1 as a possible D gene (5 bases). The CDR3 runs 14 residues. Per germline, CDR1 SNHLY and CDR2 FYNNEI. Trimming left V 7 bases short and J 5 bases short, with 14 bases between. The CDR3 sequence is CASKEGRANEKLFF. CDR3 coding DNA: TGTGCCAGCAAAGAGGGACGGGCAAATGAAAAACTGTTTTTT.

CDR3 in DNA: TGTGCCAGTAGTGGTAGACAGGGGAGGGGGTACAATGAGCAGTTCTTC. This sequence encodes CASSGRQGRGYNEQFF. The chain has TRBV19 and TRBJ2-1, with a possible D match to TRBD1 (8 bases). The CDR3 has 16 amino acids. V was shortened by 5 bases and J by 4 bases, with 18 bases between the two germline ends. Germline V gene sequence: CDR1 LNHDA, CDR2 SQIVND (reference sequence). Supplemented by reference TRBV19 and TRBJ2-1, the full variable domain reads DGGITQSPKYLFRKEGQNVTLSCEQNLNHDAMYWYRQDPGQGLRLIYYSQIVNDFQKGDIAEGYSVSREKKESFPLTVTSAQKNPTAFYLCASSGRQGRGYNEQFFGPGTRLTVL.

The chain combines TRBV7-9 with TRBJ2-1; 10 positions match TRBD1. The CDR3 is 15 residues long. V shed 5 bases, J shed 8 bases, and the junction held 9 bases outside the gene matches. Germline CDR1 and CDR2: SEHNR and FQNEAQ (reference sequence). The CDR3 loop is CASSPGTGESDEQFF. CDR3 in DNA: TGTGCCAGCAGCCCCGGGACAGGGGAGAGCGATGAGCAGTTCTTC.

The chain employs TRBV5-1 and TRBJ2-7, with 10 bases fitting TRBD1. The germline gives CDR1 SGHRS, CDR2 YFSETQ. The J segment lost 3 bases and the V segment lost 4 bases, leaving 13 bases of the junction unmatched. CDR3 size: 17 residues. The CDR3, as DNA: TGCGCCAGCAGCCCTACCACTTTAAGGACAGGGGGCTACGAGCAGTACTTC. As protein: CASSPTTLRTGGYEQYF.

The chain uses TRBV12-3 or TRBV12-4 and TRBJ1-2, with a weak D call TRBD1 (5 bases). The CDR3 covers 12 residues. Trimming cost V 2 bases and J 8 bases, with 9 bases left between them. The CDR3 region has the DNA TGTGCCAGCAGTTTATCAGGGTGCGGCTACACCTTC. It specifies CASSLSGCGYTF.

The genes are TRBV12-3 or TRBV12-4 and TRBJ2-1; 7 nucleotides agree with TRBD2. This CDR3 region has 13 residues. V gave up 3 bases and J gave up 8 bases; unmatched junction bases: 4. CDR3 amino acids: CASSLGGADEQFF. The CDR3 DNA is TGTGCCAGCAGTTTGGGAGGGGCCGATGAGCAGTTCTTC.

This clonotype was recorded many times. This sequence joins TRBV5-6 and TRBJ2-3; TRBD2 matches at 9 bases. This CDR3 has 15 residues. J lost 0 bases, V lost 3 bases, and 2 bases had no gene match. CDR1 and CDR2 (germline): SGHDT, YYEEEE. The chain's CDR3 is CASSSLAGSTDTQYF. CDR3 coding DNA: TGTGCCAGCAGCTCCCTAGCGGGGAGCACAGATACGCAGTATTTT. Full variable domain (remainder filled in from reference TRBV5-6 and TRBJ2-3): DAGVTQSPTHLIKTRGQQVTLRCSPKSGHDTVSWYQQALGQGPQFIFQYYEEEERQRGNFPDRFSGHQFPNYSSELNVNALLLGDSALYLCASSSLAGSTDTQYFGPGTRLTVL.

As to this clonotype: A read error may explain this, as a much larger clone is one base away. The chain carries TRBV9 and TRBJ2-4; D assignment may be TRBD1 or TRBD2 (5 bases each). Trimming left V 0 bases short and J 15 bases short, with 22 bases between. The length of the CDR3 is 15 residues. Germline CDR1 reads SGDLS; CDR2 reads YYNGEE. Here the CDR3 DNA reads TGTGCCAGCAGCGTAGCAGGGTCCCCTGGGGACGAGCGGTACTTC. Protein: CASSVAGSPGDERYF. Using reference TRBV9 and TRBJ2-4 for the parts outside the CDR3, the full variable domain is DSGVTQTPKHLITATGQRVTLRCSPRSGDLSVYWYQQSLDQGLQFLIQYYNGEERAKGNILERFSAQQFPDLHSELNLSSLELGDSALYFCASSVAGSPGDERYFGAGTRLSVL.

The chain employs TRBV5-1 and TRBJ2-2, with 7 nucleotides matching TRBD1. The germline V gene has CDR1 SGHRS and CDR2 YFSETQ. J gave up 7 bases and V 1 base, and 7 bases lay outside the gene matches. The CDR3 length is 15 residues. DNA for the CDR3: TGCGCCAGCAGCTTGACAGGGGACGGTGTCGGGGAGCTGTTTTTT. It translates to CASSLTGDGVGELFF.

This clonotype has only a few counts. The chain joins TRBV18 to TRBJ2-1; the D call may be TRBD1 or TRBD2 (6 bases each). Looked up from germline, CDR1 is KGHSH and CDR2 is LQKENI. The CDR3 runs 14 residues. Trimming took 2 bases from V and 9 from J, leaving 14 bases between them. CDR3 protein: CASSPNGGLFEQFF. CDR3 nucleotides: TGTGCCAGCTCACCAAACGGGGGCCTGTTTGAGCAGTTCTTC. Full variable domain (rest looked up from reference TRBV18 and TRBJ2-1): NAGVMQNPRHLVRRRGQEARLRCSPMKGHSHVYWYRQLPEEGLKFMVYLQKENIIDESGMPKERFSAEFPKEGPSILRIQQVVRGDSAAYFCASSPNGGLFEQFFGPGTRLTVL.

This CDR3 is CASSQDYGDIGEKLFF. CDR3 bases: TGCGCCAGCAGCCAAGACTACGGGGACATTGGGGAAAAACTGTTTTTT. The chain joins TRBV4-1 to TRBJ1-4; a possible D gene is TRBD1 (6 bases). The germline gives CDR1 MGHRA, CDR2 YSYEKL. This CDR3 has 16 amino acids. Trimming removed 0 bases from V and 8 bases from J, with 16 bases in between.

Points on this clonotype: Possible read error: a much larger clone is one base away. J is TRBJ2-5 and V is TRBV20-1; D may be TRBD1 or TRBD2 (6 bases each). The CDR3 covers 12 residues. Germline V gives CDR1 DFQATT, CDR2 SNEGSKA (reference sequence). V gave up 6 bases and J gave up 11 bases, with 19 bases separating them. This CDR3 is CSAGGWVNEQYF. DNA for the CDR3: TGCAGTGCAGGGGGGTGGGTCAATGAGCAGTACTTC.

This clonotype appeared a few times. The rearrangement joins TRBV7-6 to TRBJ2-7; 7 nucleotides agree with TRBD2. This CDR3 is built from 16 residues. Germline CDR1 and CDR2: SGHVS and FNYEAQ. After removal of 5 bases from V and 7 bases from J, the junction contained 17 bases not matched to a gene. CDR3 bases: TGTGCCAGCAGCGCCCTCCCCGTAGCGGGTTGGGTAGAGCAGTACTTC. The encoded protein is CASSALPVAGWVEQYF.

As concerns this clonotype: The junction does not match germline at one end; this may be a read error. V usage is TRBV5-1 and J usage is TRBJ2-3; 8 bases fit TRBD2. The germline V gene has CDR1 SGHRS and CDR2 YFSETQ. CDR3 length equals 17 residues. CDR3 protein: CASRLMRISGGPDTRYF. CDR3 DNA sequence: TGCGCCAGCAGGCTCATGCGTATAAGCGGGGGCCCAGATACGCGGTATTTT.

This chain uses TRBV20-1 with TRBJ1-5, with D unclear. V lost 4 bases and J 7 bases, leaving 14 bases between the germline ends. Germline assignment: CDR1 DFQATT and CDR2 SNEGSKA (reference sequence). The CDR3 has 13 residues. The CDR3 DNA reads as TGCAGTGCTACCGGGGTAGACAAGCAGCCCCAGCATTTT. Amino acids: CSATGVDKQPQHF.

This clonotype was seen a handful of times. The chain carries TRBV27 and TRBJ1-2; 7 bases align to TRBD1. The CDR3 has 16 residues. V dropped 6 bases and J dropped 0; count of bases not matched to a gene: 10. Germline loops: CDR1 MNHEY, CDR2 SMNVEV (reference sequence). The CDR3 is CASSRQGNRANYGYTF. In nucleotides, the CDR3 is TGTGCCAGCAGCCGACAGGGAAATAGGGCTAACTATGGCTACACCTTC.

The J gene is TRBJ2-5, the V gene TRBV20-1, with a possible D match to TRBD2 (6 bases). The CDR3 spans 12 residues. The V end lost 3 bases, the J end lost 5 bases, and 10 bases lay between the germline ends. Germline V CDR1 and CDR2: DFQATT, SNEGSKA (reference sequence). CDR3 amino acids: CSARDYRETQYF. CDR3 bases: TGCAGTGCTAGGGACTATCGGGAGACCCAGTACTTC.

This clonotype was recorded a few times. The CDR3 region is CSVGTSGEQYF. In DNA form, the CDR3 reads TGCAGCGTCGGGACGTCGGGTGAGCAGTACTTC. This sequence joins TRBV29-1 and TRBJ2-5, with D tentatively TRBD1 or TRBD2 (5 bases each). The germline V gene encodes CDR1 SQVTM and CDR2 ANQGSEA. The CDR3 length is 11 residues. Trimming shortened V by 6 bases and J by 11 bases, and 16 bases separated the two germline ends.

This CDR3 is CASSLVLERGGMSETQYF. CDR3 sequence (DNA): TGTGCCAGCAGCTTGGTTTTGGAACGGGGGGGCATGTCAGAGACCCAGTACTTC. V and J are TRBV7-6 and TRBJ2-5; 8 nucleotides match TRBD2. V was pared by 3 bases and J by 4 bases, with 16 bases of the junction left unmatched. Germline V lookup: CDR1 SGHVS, CDR2 FNYEAQ. The CDR3 is 18 amino acids.

The chain recombines TRBV9 with TRBJ1-6, with TRBD1 identical over 7 bases. V was clipped by 0 bases and J by 9 bases; unmatched bases: 3. Germline CDR1 reads SGDLS; CDR2 reads YYNGEE. The CDR3 has 14 amino acids. CDR3 sequence: CASSVAGGGSPLHF. The CDR3, as DNA: TGTGCCAGCAGCGTAGCAGGGGGTGGTTCACCCCTCCACTTT.

V and J are TRBV27 and TRBJ1-2; 7 nucleotides agree with TRBD1. Germline-derived CDR1 and CDR2 are MNHEY and SMNVEV (reference sequence). V was clipped by 5 bases and J by 8 bases; unmatched bases: 5. CDR3 length equals 12 residues. CDR3 loop: CASSHGTEGYTF. The CDR3 coding sequence is TGTGCCAGCAGTCATGGGACAGAGGGCTACACCTTC.

The V gene is TRBV7-2, the J gene TRBJ1-2; 9 nucleotides match TRBD1. CDR3 length: 14 amino acids. The V gene's germline CDR1 is SGHTA and CDR2 FQGNSA. The V segment lost 5 bases and the J segment 3 bases; nucleotides outside the gene matches: 4. In nucleotides, the CDR3 is TGTGCCAGCAGCGTAAGGGACAGGGACTATGGCTACACCTTC. This translates into CASSVRDRDYGYTF.

The chain carries TRBV18 and TRBJ2-5; a possible D gene is TRBD2 (6 bases). The germline V gene has CDR1 KGHSH and CDR2 LQKENI. Deletions cut 3 bases from V and 5 bases from J, with 13 bases between. The length of the CDR3 is 14 residues. The CDR3 spells CASSPLAGMETQYF. CDR3 sequence (DNA): TGTGCCAGCTCACCCCTGGCGGGGATGGAGACCCAGTACTTC.